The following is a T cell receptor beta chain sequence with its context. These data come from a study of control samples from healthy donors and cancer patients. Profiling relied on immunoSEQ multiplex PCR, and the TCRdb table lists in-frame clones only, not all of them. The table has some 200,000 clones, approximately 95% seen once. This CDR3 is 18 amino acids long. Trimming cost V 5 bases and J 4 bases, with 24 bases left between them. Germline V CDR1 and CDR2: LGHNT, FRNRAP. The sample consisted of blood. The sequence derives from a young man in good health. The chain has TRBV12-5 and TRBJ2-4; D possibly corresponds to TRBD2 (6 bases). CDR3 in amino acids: CASGLATYGGIIKNIQYF. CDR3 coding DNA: TGTGCTAGTGGTCTCGCTACATATGGCGGGATAATAAAAAACATTCAGTACTTC.